The 20 T cell receptor beta chains reported below all come from one sample, sequenced in a study of shared clonotypes between healthy human individuals (dated by TCRdb to 2019 to 2021). Receptor amplification or capture employed the immunoSEQ multiplex PCR assay. TCRdb took this table from immuneACCESS and kept in-frame rearrangements with V and J called. Such tables lack part of the clones; where checked against another copy, unresolved V genes explain under half of the gap, and the rest is unexplained. This sample is represented by approximately 340,000 clones; 74% of them were singletons. 10% of the sample comes from the top ten. Specimen: memory CD4+ T cells sorted from blood. The label giving this sample's cell subset or site can be read as: CD45RA-negative fraction. All receptors come from a man aged 30 to 39 in good health.

This chain joins TRBV7-6 and TRBJ1-2; D call uncertain. Trimming pared 0 bases from V and 7 bases from J, leaving 18 bases between. The germline V gene has CDR1 SGHVS and CDR2 FNYEAQ. The CDR3 is made up of 16 amino acids. CDR3 in DNA: TGTGCCAGCAGCTTAGCTAATTCAAACCTCGCCCGTGGCTACACCTTC. Protein: CASSLANSNLARGYTF. Combining the CDR3 with reference TRBV7-6 and TRBJ1-2 gives the whole variable domain GAGVSQSPRYKVTKRGQDVALRCDPISGHVSLYWYRQALGQGPEFLTYFNYEAQQDKSGLPNDRFSAERPEGSISTLTIQRTEQRDSAMYRCASSLANSNLARGYTFGSGTRLTVV.

The genes are TRBV7-8 and TRBJ2-5; D is perhaps TRBD2 (6 bases). From germline, CDR1 is SGHVS and CDR2 FQNEAQ. The V end was cut by 3 bases, the J end by 5 bases, with 19 bases between. This CDR3 spans 16 amino acids. The CDR3 region is CASSFGGARAGETQYF. DNA of the CDR3: TGTGCCAGCAGCTTCGGGGGTGCGAGGGCCGGGGAGACCCAGTACTTC.

The chain is built from TRBV29-1 and TRBJ2-1; 8 nucleotides agree with TRBD1. Germline V CDR1 and CDR2: SQVTM, ANQGSEA. The CDR3 extends over 12 amino acids. J lost 8 bases, V lost 3 bases, and 3 bases had no gene match. CDR3 in DNA: TGCAGCGTTGACAGGGGGCGAGATGAGCAGTTCTTC. This codes for CSVDRGRDEQFF.

The table lists this clone with a few counts. The chain recombines TRBV7-9 with TRBJ2-5; 8 nucleotides agree with TRBD1. The CDR3 length is 14 residues. CDR1 and CDR2 from the germline V gene are SEHNR and FQNEAQ (reference sequence). J was trimmed by 3 bases and V by 6 bases; bases with no gene match: 6. The CDR3 loop reads CASSWGQAKETQYF. The CDR3 coding sequence is TGTGCCAGCAGTTGGGGACAGGCTAAAGAGACCCAGTACTTC. The whole variable domain, remainder taken from reference TRBV7-9 and TRBJ2-5, is DTGVSQNPRHKITKRGQNVTFRCDPISEHNRLYWYRQTLGQGPEFLTYFQNEAQLEKSRLLSDRFSAERPKGSFSTLEIQRTEQGDSAMYLCASSWGQAKETQYFGPGTRLLVL.

Ten or more counts support this clone. The chain has TRBV6-1 and TRBJ1-3; D not certain. Trimming left V 3 bases short and J 0 bases short, with 12 bases between. The CDR3 contains 16 residues. Germline CDR1 and CDR2: MNHNS and SASEGT. DNA of the CDR3: TGTGCCAGCAGTGACTTAGCGGCTACCTCTGGAAACACCATATATTTT. As protein: CASSDLAATSGNTIYF.

This clone turned up a few times. CDR3: CASSLGQSGYYGYTF. CDR3 nucleotides: TGTGCCAGCAGCTTGGGACAGAGCGGGTACTATGGCTACACCTTC. The gene calls are TRBV5-6 and TRBJ1-2; possibly TRBD1 for D (5 bases). The CDR3 length is 15 residues. V shed 0 bases and J shed 3 bases, with 12 bases lying between them. Germline V lookup: CDR1 SGHDT, CDR2 YYEEEE.

The J gene is TRBJ1-5, the V gene TRBV10-3; D remains unclear. The CDR3 totals 13 residues. V dropped 8 bases and J dropped 0 bases, with 8 bases sitting between them. The germline gives CDR1 ENHRY, CDR2 SYGVKD. Written as DNA, the CDR3 is TGTGCCATCCACGGAGATAGCAATCAGCCCCAGCATTTT. Amino acid sequence: CAIHGDSNQPQHF.

This clone has a count of ten or more. The gene calls are TRBV7-6 and TRBJ1-4, with no clear D. The CDR3 consists of 19 residues. Germline CDR1 reads SGHVS; CDR2 reads FNYEAQ. V gave up 5 bases and J gave up 0 bases, with 22 bases separating them. The CDR3, as DNA: TGTGCCAGCAGCAAGCTTATCCCGGGTGGAGTTGCAACTAATGAAAAACTGTTTTTT. Translated, it gives CASSKLIPGGVATNEKLFF. Using reference TRBV7-6 and TRBJ1-4 for the parts outside the CDR3, the full variable domain is GAGVSQSPRYKVTKRGQDVALRCDPISGHVSLYWYRQALGQGPEFLTYFNYEAQQDKSGLPNDRFSAERPEGSISTLTIQRTEQRDSAMYRCASSKLIPGGVATNEKLFFGSGTQLSVL.

The rearrangement joins TRBV6-1 to TRBJ2-7; D not resolved. V was pared by 5 bases and J by 3 bases, with 5 bases between. The CDR3 is 11 amino acids. Germline-derived CDR1 and CDR2 are MNHNS and SASEGT. The CDR3 loop reads CASSWGYEQYF. CDR3 nucleotides: TGTGCCAGCAGTTGGGGCTACGAGCAGTACTTC.

The chain employs TRBV7-6 and TRBJ2-1; unclear D gene. The V and J ends lost 5 bases and 8 bases respectively, with 7 bases between them. The CDR3 spans 11 residues. Germline V gives CDR1 SGHVS, CDR2 FNYEAQ. CDR3 nucleotides: TGTGCCAGCAGCAGTGGGTATGAGCAGTTCTTC. Protein: CASSSGYEQFF.

This clone was observed a single time. The gene calls are TRBV2 and TRBJ2-7; no clear D. Per germline, CDR1 SNHLY and CDR2 FYNNEI. The V end was cut by 7 bases, the J end by 2 bases, with 12 bases between. The CDR3 is 13 amino acids. The DNA for the CDR3 is TGTGCCAGCATTAAGGACCAGGCCTACGAGCAGTACTTC. As protein: CASIKDQAYEQYF. Using reference TRBV2 and TRBJ2-7 for the parts outside the CDR3, the full variable domain is EPEVTQTPSHQVTQMGQEVILRCVPISNHLYFYWYRQILGQKVEFLVSFYNNEISEKSEIFDDQFSVERPDGSNFTLKIRSTKLEDSAMYFCASIKDQAYEQYFGPGTRLTVT.

The chain couples TRBV5-1 to TRBJ2-5; 11 nucleotides align to TRBD1. In germline, CDR1 is SGHRS, CDR2 YFSETQ. Trimming removed 6 bases from V and 2 bases from J; junction bases left unmatched: 9. The CDR3 covers 16 residues. CDR3 in amino acids: CASTPGTGGYQETQYF. CDR3 coding DNA: TGCGCCAGCACCCCCGGGACAGGGGGATATCAAGAGACCCAGTACTTC.

This clone was counted between two and nine times. The chain recombines TRBV7-2 with TRBJ2-1; TRBD2 matches at 7 bases. The trim removed 5 bases at V and 10 bases at J, leaving 8 bases unmatched. This CDR3 comprises 13 residues. Per germline, CDR1 SGHTA and CDR2 FQGNSA. The CDR3 loop reads CASSGERAGEQFF. The CDR3 DNA follows: TGTGCCAGCAGCGGAGAACGAGCGGGGGAGCAGTTCTTC.

The chain employs TRBV5-6 and TRBJ2-7; no definite D call. V dropped 3 bases and J dropped 3 bases, with 13 bases sitting between them. CDR3 size: 14 residues. Per germline, CDR1 SGHDT and CDR2 YYEEEE. For the CDR3, the DNA is TGTGCCAGCAGCTCGCTTGGGGAAGACTACGAGCAGTACTTC. Its protein is CASSSLGEDYEQYF.

V usage is TRBV19 and J usage is TRBJ2-7, with TRBD2 matching over 10 bases. The CDR3 has 18 residues. The germline gives CDR1 LNHDA, CDR2 SQIVND (reference sequence). The V segment lost 2 bases and the J segment 8 bases; nucleotides outside the gene matches: 18. This CDR3 is CASSIKGRGAGGPEKQYF. The DNA for the CDR3 is TGTGCCAGTAGTATAAAAGGTCGGGGAGCGGGAGGGCCGGAGAAGCAGTACTTC.

The V and J genes are TRBV6-1 and TRBJ2-1; TRBD1 agrees at 9 bases. The V and J ends lost 10 bases and 5 bases, in that order; junction bases with no gene match: 9. The germline V gene encodes CDR1 MNHNS and CDR2 SASEGT. The CDR3 length is 14 residues. The CDR3 here is CATFQDRGDNEQFF. CDR3 in DNA: TGTGCCACATTTCAGGACAGGGGAGACAATGAGCAGTTCTTC.

The V and J genes are TRBV7-2 and TRBJ2-7; 12 bases fit TRBD1. Germline V lookup: CDR1 SGHTA, CDR2 FQGNSA. The CDR3 has 14 residues. V dropped 4 bases and J dropped 7; count of bases not matched to a gene: 5. The CDR3 coding sequence is TGTGCCAGCAGCTCGGGACAGGGGGCGCTTGAGCAGTACTTC. Its protein product is CASSSGQGALEQYF.

This chain uses TRBV19 with TRBJ1-1; D may be TRBD1 (5 bases). The CDR3 length is 14 residues. The V end lost 5 bases, the J end lost 6 bases, and 16 bases lay between the germline ends. Germline V gives CDR1 LNHDA, CDR2 SQIVND (reference sequence). CDR3 region: CASSPPVRGAEAFF. In DNA form, the CDR3 reads TGTGCCAGTAGTCCTCCCGTAAGGGGAGCTGAAGCTTTCTTT. The full variable domain, completed using reference TRBV19 and TRBJ1-1, is DGGITQSPKYLFRKEGQNVTLSCEQNLNHDAMYWYRQDPGQGLRLIYYSQIVNDFQKGDIAEGYSVSREKKESFPLTVTSAQKNPTAFYLCASSPPVRGAEAFFGQGTRLTVV.

Of note for this clone: The same CDR3 can be traced to other DNA sequences in this sample. V usage is TRBV10-3 and J usage is TRBJ2-7, with TRBD1 matching over 7 bases. The V segment lost 3 bases and the J segment 10 bases; nucleotides outside the gene matches: 12. Germline CDR1 is ENHRY and CDR2 is SYGVKD. The CDR3 length is 14 residues. The CDR3 protein is CAISDLAGGFGQYF. DNA of the CDR3: TGTGCCATCAGTGATCTGGCAGGGGGATTCGGCCAGTACTTC.

The rearrangement uses TRBV6-5 and TRBJ2-7, with TRBD2 identical over 8 bases. CDR3 size: 12 residues. The germline CDR1 and CDR2 sequences are MNHEY and SVGAGI. J was trimmed by 3 bases and V by 9 bases; bases with no gene match: 4. The CDR3 sequence is CASTGRGYEQYF. In nucleotides, the CDR3 is TGTGCCAGTACCGGGAGGGGCTACGAGCAGTACTTC.